This T cell receptor (beta chain) is drawn from a study of cytomegalovirus exposure and HLA in healthy donors. The PCR used 60 Vbeta and 13 Jbeta primers. Here immunoSEQ multiplex PCR was the method, and the copy in TCRdb shows in-frame clones only, minus some. With 150,000 or so clones in the sample, the ten largest clones hold 1.5% to 2%. Deletions cut 5 bases from V and 2 bases from J, with 12 bases between. Germline V CDR1 and CDR2: SGHAT, FQNNGV. This CDR3 is built from 15 residues. Study outcomes and limitations: With later analysis, a missense DCLRE1C variant became linked to TCR beta V- and J-gene trimming.

Concerning this clone itself: The target antigen is unknown.

The clonotype was recovered from a man younger than 30 in good health and CMV-seronegative. The rearrangement joins TRBV11-2 to TRBJ2-2, with a possible D match to TRBD2 (6 bases). Sequencing was carried out using PBMCs. In nucleotides, the CDR3 is TGTGCCAGCAGCGCTACCGGGGGTAACACCGGGGAGCTGTTTTTT. It encodes CASSATGGNTGELFF.